Listed below are T cell receptor beta chains from one sample, sequenced in a study of shared clonotypes between healthy human individuals. The protocol was immunoSEQ multiplex PCR, while the TCRdb copy is restricted to in-frame clones and leaves out a portion. Here the sample spans about 2.4 million clones, roughly 93% being singletons. What was sequenced was naive CD4+ T cells from PBMCs. The source is a man between 18 and 35 years old in good health. Some clones in this sample may be carry-over from other donors' samples. Both conserved end residues are part of each CDR3. Fields, in order: J gene, clone size, V gene, D gene, CDR3 DNA, CDR3 protein. D genes are given only for firm matches. A clone size is listed for some rows: how often the clone was seen (once, few, many), or a class if it is expanded.

TRBJ2-7	.	TRBV6-5	TRBD1	TGTGCCAGCCAGAAGACAGGGCGCGTCGAGCAGTACTTC	CASQKTGRVEQYF
TRBJ2-1	.	TRBV9	.	TGTGCCAGCAGCGTTTGGGGAGTCAATGAGCAGTTCTTC	CASSVWGVNEQFF
TRBJ1-1	.	TRBV5-8	.	TGTGCCAGCAGCTTGGGGGGCGGGGAGATGATGAACACTGAAGCTTTCTTT	CASSLGGGEMMNTEAFF
TRBJ2-7	.	TRBV27	.	TGTGCCAGCACAGGTCGGGATGGGGACGAGCAGTACTTC	CASTGRDGDEQYF
TRBJ2-1	.	TRBV21-1	.	TGTGCCAGCAGCACCCGGGGACTAGCGGGAGAGCAGAGCTCCTACAATGAGCAGTTCTTC	CASSTRGLAGEQSSYNEQFF
TRBJ1-2	.	TRBV28	.	TGTGCCAGCAGTTTGGTTCAACCGCTGAGAGGCTACACCTTC	CASSLVQPLRGYTF
TRBJ2-1	.	TRBV7-2	.	TGTGCCAGCAGCTTAGTTAGCGACGAGCAGTTCTTC	CASSLVSDEQFF
TRBJ2-2	.	TRBV28	.	TGTGCCTCGGTTGAGCGGGCGGTCCCGAACACCGGGGAGCTGTTTTTT	CASVERAVPNTGELFF
TRBJ2-1	.	TRBV7-9	.	TGTGCCAGCAGCCCCCCGAGGCGCAGAGCGTACAATGAGCAGTTCTTC	CASSPPRRRAYNEQFF
TRBJ2-1	.	TRBV5-6	.	TGTGCCAGCAGCCAAAAATGGACCGCTAATGAGCAGTTCTTC	CASSQKWTANEQFF
TRBJ1-3	.	TRBV6-6	.	TGTGCCAGCAGTTACTCGGGATCGCGTGGAAACACCATATATTTT	CASSYSGSRGNTIYF
TRBJ2-2	.	TRBV5-1	.	TGCGCCAGCAGCTTGGTAGGGGGTAGAACCGGGGAGCTGTTTTTT	CASSLVGGRTGELFF
TRBJ2-7	.	TRBV18	TRBD1	TGTGCCAGCTCACCTGGACAGGGAAGGACCTACGAGCAGTACTTC	CASSPGQGRTYEQYF
TRBJ2-5	.	TRBV29-1	.	TGCAGCGTTTTGGCGAACCAAGAGACCCAGTACTTC	CSVLANQETQYF
TRBJ2-3	.	TRBV18	TRBD1	TGTGCCAGCTCAACAGGACAGGGGGCAGATACGCAGTATTTT	CASSTGQGADTQYF
TRBJ1-5	.	TRBV7-2	.	TGTGCCAGCAGCTTAAGCAGCAATCAGCCCCAGCATTTT	CASSLSSNQPQHF
TRBJ2-5	.	TRBV11-2	TRBD2	TGTGCCAGCAGCTCCGCTAGCGGGAGGGCCTTTGGGACCCAGTACTTC	CASSSASGRAFGTQYF
TRBJ1-2	.	TRBV5-1	TRBD1	TGCGCCAGCAGCTTGGCGACAGGGGAAGGGGGCTATGGCTACACCTTC	CASSLATGEGGYGYTF
TRBJ2-2	.	TRBV6-5	.	TGTGCCGTTGTCCCCCCCACCGGGGAGCTGTTTTTT	CAVVPPTGELFF
TRBJ1-6	.	TRBV9	.	TGTGCCAGCAGCGTAGAAGCCTTCGGAGCCCTCCACTTT	CASSVEAFGALHF
TRBJ2-2	.	TRBV5-1	.	TGCGCCAGCAGCTTGGCCTTGGACATAGGACCCGGGGAGCTGTTTTTT	CASSLALDIGPGELFF
TRBJ2-1	once	TRBV6-5	TRBD2	TGTGCCAGCAGTTCCAGTATAGCGGGATCGGGCGATGAGCAGTTCTTC	CASSSSIAGSGDEQFF
TRBJ1-2	once	TRBV20-1	.	TGCAGTGCTAACAGGGAACCTGGCTACACCTTC	CSANREPGYTF
TRBJ2-7	.	TRBV18	.	TGTGCCAGCTCACCAAACCACGAGCAGTACTTC	CASSPNHEQYF
TRBJ2-4	.	TRBV5-8	.	TGTGCCAGCAGCCCGGGCTGGCAGGCCCAGTACTTC	CASSPGWQAQYF
TRBJ1-2	.	TRBV4-2	TRBD1	TGTGCCAGCAGCCGGGACAGTCTCTATGGCTACACCTTC	CASSRDSLYGYTF
TRBJ2-2	.	TRBV30	.	TGTGCCTGGAGTAAAATGGGCACCGGGGAGCTGTTTTTT	CAWSKMGTGELFF
TRBJ1-3	.	TRBV6-1	.	TGTGCCAGCAGTGATACGACAATCCGCATCTCTGGAAACACCATATATTTT	CASSDTTIRISGNTIYF
TRBJ2-5	.	TRBV11-2	TRBD2	TGTGCCAGCAGCTCCAGACTAGCGGAAGAGACCCAGTACTTC	CASSSRLAEETQYF
TRBJ1-1	.	TRBV2	.	TGTGCCAGCAGTGATGAGGGCAACACTGAAGCTTTCTTT	CASSDEGNTEAFF
TRBJ2-1	.	TRBV19	.	TGTGCCAGTAGGTTAACTCTACGAGTGGGCAATGAGCAGTTCTTC	CASRLTLRVGNEQFF
TRBJ2-3	.	TRBV7-9	TRBD1	TGTGCCAGCAGACTTGACAGGGGGCATCCCTCTTTAACAGATACGCAGTATTTT	CASRLDRGHPSLTDTQYF